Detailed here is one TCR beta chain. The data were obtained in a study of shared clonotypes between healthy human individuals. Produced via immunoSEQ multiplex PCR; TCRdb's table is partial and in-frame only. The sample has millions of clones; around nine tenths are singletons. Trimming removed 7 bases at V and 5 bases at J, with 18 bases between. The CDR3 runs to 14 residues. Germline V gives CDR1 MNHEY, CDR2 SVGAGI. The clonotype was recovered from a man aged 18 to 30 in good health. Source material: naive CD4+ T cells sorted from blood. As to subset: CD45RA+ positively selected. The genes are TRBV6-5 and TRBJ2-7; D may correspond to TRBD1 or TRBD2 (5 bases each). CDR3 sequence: CASKISGPTNEQYF. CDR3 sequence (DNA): TGTGCCAGCAAAATTTCGGGACCAACTAACGAGCAGTACTTC.